The 5 T cell receptor beta chains presented below share a single source sample, sequenced in a study of blood T cell repertoires in COVID-19 (dated by TCRdb to about 2020). Libraries came from the immunoSEQ multiplex PCR assay. Sourced from immuneACCESS, this table was stored by TCRdb with only in-frame sequences that have V and J called. A share of the clones is absent; for the studies checked, an unresolved V gene accounts for under half, and the remainder has no known explanation. Present in this sample are over 85,000 clones, more than 85% of which were seen just once. Together, the top ten hold around 5% of the sample. The source material was peripheral blood. These TCRs come from a man in his forties or fifties with acute or convalescent COVID-19.

J is TRBJ1-2 and V is TRBV4-1; 8 bases are shared with TRBD1. Unmatched junction bases numbered 5, after V lost 0 bases and J lost 5 bases. CDR1 is MGHRA, CDR2 YSYEKL, per germline. The CDR3 length is 15 residues. This chain's CDR3 is CASSQEMDRAYGYTF. The CDR3, as DNA: TGCGCCAGCAGCCAAGAGATGGACAGGGCATATGGCTACACCTTC.

As DNA, the CDR3 is TGTGCCAGCACGAATGGGGGGGCCAGTGTTGAGCAGTTCTTC. Residues: CASTNGGASVEQFF. V and J are TRBV6-5 and TRBJ2-1; D may be TRBD2 (7 bases). V was shortened by 7 bases and J by 9 bases, with 19 bases between the two germline ends. CDR3 length: 14 amino acids. Germline V gene data show CDR1 as MNHEY and CDR2 as SVGAGI.

The sample holds a few counts of this clone. This rearrangement joins TRBV5-1 to TRBJ1-1; a weak D match, TRBD1 (5 bases). V was shortened by 0 bases and J by 6 bases, with 12 bases between the two germline ends. CDR1 is SGHRS, CDR2 YFSETQ, per germline. The CDR3 has 14 amino acids. The CDR3 coding sequence is TGCGCCAGCAGCTTGGAGGCCCGGGGGTCTGAAGCTTTCTTT. This encodes CASSLEARGSEAFF.

The rearrangement joins TRBV7-6 to TRBJ2-2; 7 bases line up with TRBD1. The V and J ends lost 2 bases and 1 base, in that order; junction bases with no gene match: 1. Germline assignment: CDR1 SGHVS and CDR2 FNYEAQ. The CDR3 contains 15 residues. The DNA for the CDR3 is TGTGCCAGCAGCTTACGACAGGGGAACACCGGGGAGCTGTTTTTT. Amino acid sequence: CASSLRQGNTGELFF.

This chain links TRBV11-2 with TRBJ2-1; 8 positions agree with TRBD2. There are 14 residues in the CDR3. Germline loops: CDR1 SGHAT, CDR2 FQNNGV. The V and J ends lost 1 base and 4 bases, in that order; junction bases with no gene match: 0. Written as DNA, the CDR3 is TGTGCCAGCAGCTTAGCGGGGGGGTACAATGAGCAGTTCTTC. Protein product: CASSLAGGYNEQFF. Combining the CDR3 with reference TRBV11-2 and TRBJ2-1 gives the whole variable domain EAGVAQSPRYKIIEKRQSVAFWCNPISGHATLYWYQQILGQGPKLLIQFQNNGVVDDSQLPKDRFSAERLKGVDSTLKIQPAKLEDSAVYLCASSLAGGYNEQFFGPGTRLTVL.